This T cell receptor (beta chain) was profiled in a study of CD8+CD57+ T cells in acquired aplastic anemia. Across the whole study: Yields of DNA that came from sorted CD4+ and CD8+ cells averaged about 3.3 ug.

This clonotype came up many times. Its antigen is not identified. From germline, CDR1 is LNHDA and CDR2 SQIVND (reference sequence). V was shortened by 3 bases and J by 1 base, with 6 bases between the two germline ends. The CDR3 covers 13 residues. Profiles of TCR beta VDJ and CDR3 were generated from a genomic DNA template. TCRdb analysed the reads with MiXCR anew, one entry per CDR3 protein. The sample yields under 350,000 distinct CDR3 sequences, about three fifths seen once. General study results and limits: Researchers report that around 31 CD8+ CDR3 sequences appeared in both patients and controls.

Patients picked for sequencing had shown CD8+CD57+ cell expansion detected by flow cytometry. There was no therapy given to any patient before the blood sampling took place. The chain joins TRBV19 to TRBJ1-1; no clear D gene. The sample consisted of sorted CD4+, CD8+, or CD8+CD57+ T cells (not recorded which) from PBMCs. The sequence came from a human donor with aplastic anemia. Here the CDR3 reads CASSIKRNTEAFF. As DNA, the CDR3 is TGTGCCAGTAGTATCAAGAGGAACACTGAAGCTTTCTTT.